These 31 T cell receptor beta chains were all obtained from the same sample, sequenced in a study of T cells in severe cutaneous drug reactions. The donors had carbamazepine-induced Stevens-Johnson syndrome or toxic epidermal necrolysis. TCR subtype-specific primers in iRepertoire multiplex PCR prepared libraries for bulk and single-cell sequencing. TCRdb processed the multiplex PCR reads again and assigns one entry to each CDR3 protein, with no DNA. This sample's clone table lists some 1,200 distinct CDR3 sequences. The sample taken for sequencing was cells from a skin blister. The origin of the receptors is a human donor with Stevens-Johnson syndrome, a severe cutaneous drug reaction.

This clonotype is labeled medium-sized based on frequency. This chain uses TRBV29-1 with TRBJ2-1; TCRdb's D gene call, TRBD1, goes unchecked for lack of DNA. The CDR3 sequence is 15 residues long. From germline, CDR1 is SQVTM and CDR2 ANQGSEA. CDR3 sequence reads: CSVLQHLRRGETQFF.

In terms of frequency, this clonotype is large. The J gene is TRBJ2-2, the V gene TRBV6-1; checking the TCRdb D call of TRBD1 is not possible without DNA. The length of the CDR3 is 14 residues. CDR1 is MNHNS and CDR2 is SASEGT in the germline V gene. The CDR3 spells CASRANRDTGELFF.

Measured by frequency, this clonotype is large. This rearrangement joins TRBV12-3 or TRBV12-4 to TRBJ2-7; with no DNA, the TCRdb D assignment of TRBD1 cannot be verified. The length of the CDR3 is 17 residues. The CDR3 sequence is CASSPDRGRGGHYEQYF.

The V and J genes are TRBV6-1 and TRBJ2-7; the D gene TCRdb calls, TRBD1, cannot be checked with no DNA. CDR3 length: 13 amino acids. Germline V lookup: CDR1 MNHNS, CDR2 SASEGT. The CDR3 loop is CASSTEGAYEQYF.

This clonotype is classed as large (0.1 to 1%) by frequency. The chain uses TRBV20-1 and TRBJ2-1; the D gene TCRdb calls, TRBD2, cannot be checked with no DNA. In germline, CDR1 is DFQATT, CDR2 SNEGSKA (reference sequence). CDR3 length: 14 residues. Here the CDR3 reads CSAKTSPDGVEQFF.

Measured by frequency, this clonotype is large. This chain connects TRBV27 to TRBJ2-7; TCRdb's D gene call, TRBD1, goes unchecked for lack of DNA. Germline values: CDR1 MNHEY, CDR2 SMNVEV (reference sequence). The CDR3 length is 13 residues. CDR3 sequence reads: CASSLQGACEQYF.

The gene calls are TRBV20-1 and TRBJ2-1. Germline CDR1 DFQATT, CDR2 SNEGSKA (reference sequence). The CDR3 is 11 amino acids. CDR3: CSARRYNEQFF.

This clonotype shows up as large by frequency. The V and J genes are TRBV27 and TRBJ1-2; the TRBD1 assignment by TCRdb is unverifiable without DNA. The CDR3 is made up of 13 amino acids. Germline CDR1 MNHEY, CDR2 SMNVEV (reference sequence). CDR3 in amino acids: CASRQAGGRGYTF.

The rearrangement links TRBV11-2 to TRBJ1-1. Per germline, CDR1 SGHAT and CDR2 FQNNGV. The CDR3 runs to 12 residues. The CDR3: CASSLDRTQAFF.

According to its frequency, this clonotype is medium-sized. The gene calls are TRBV20-1 and TRBJ2-7. Germline V CDR1 and CDR2: DFQATT, SNEGSKA (reference sequence). This CDR3 is 13 amino acids long. The CDR3 protein is CSARDARNYEQYF.

This clonotype is labeled medium-sized based on frequency. The CDR3 region is CASSRGGSTDTQYF. This chain uses TRBV19 with TRBJ2-3; TCRdb lists TRBD1, though no DNA is available to test this call. The CDR3 length is 14 residues. Per the germline V gene, CDR1 is LNHDA and CDR2 is SQIVND (reference sequence).

The chain has TRBV7-2 and TRBJ1-1. The CDR3 spans 12 residues. Germline V gene data show CDR1 as SGHTA and CDR2 as FQGNSA. CDR3 amino acids: CASSLDGSEAFF.

The V and J genes are TRBV7-9 and TRBJ2-1; TCRdb picks TRBD2, but there is no DNA to check that call. Germline V CDR1 and CDR2: SEHNR, FQNEAQ (reference sequence). This CDR3 is 14 amino acids long. The CDR3 here is CASSLGGIENEQFF.

This clonotype registers medium-sized by frequency. The V gene is TRBV24-1, the J gene TRBJ2-3; the D call from TCRdb, TRBD1, cannot be confirmed without DNA. The CDR3 covers 16 residues. Germline V lookup: CDR1 KGHDR, CDR2 SFDVKD. CDR3 sequence: CATSDSGAPSTDTQYF.

This rearrangement joins TRBV29-1 to TRBJ2-1. The CDR3 has 15 residues. The germline V gene has CDR1 SQVTM and CDR2 ANQGSEA. The CDR3 sequence is CSVEDPRGLYNEQFF.

This clonotype is classed as large by frequency. The chain links TRBV12-3 or TRBV12-4 to TRBJ2-1; lacking DNA, the TRBD1 call made by TCRdb goes unchecked. The CDR3 consists of 13 residues. CDR3 loop: CASSRSRGNEQFF.

This clonotype is labeled large based on frequency. V usage is TRBV12-3 or TRBV12-4 and J usage is TRBJ2-7. This CDR3 has 13 amino acids. The CDR3 spells CASRSDLSYEQYF.

Measured by frequency, this clonotype is large. The chain has TRBV7-9 and TRBJ1-1. The CDR3 is 14 amino acids. The germline V gene has CDR1 SEHNR and CDR2 FQNEAQ (reference sequence). The CDR3 spells CASSLSQVGAEAFF.

The V gene is TRBV11-2, the J gene TRBJ2-7; TCRdb's D call of TRBD2 is untestable without DNA. The length of the CDR3 is 17 residues. Germline CDR1 SGHAT, CDR2 FQNNGV. The CDR3 spells CASSLDLHSGGSYEQYF. Variable domain in full (rest from reference TRBV11-2 and TRBJ2-7): EAGVAQSPRYKIIEKRQSVAFWCNPISGHATLYWYQQILGQGPKLLIQFQNNGVVDDSQLPKDRFSAERLKGVDSTLKIQPAKLEDSAVYLCASSLDLHSGGSYEQYFGPGTRLTVT.

This clonotype is identified as medium-sized from frequency. This chain uses TRBV20-1 with TRBJ2-3; TCRdb gives TRBD2 as the D gene, but with no DNA this cannot be confirmed. Germline-derived CDR1 and CDR2 are DFQATT and SNEGSKA (reference sequence). This CDR3 is 14 amino acids long. The CDR3 here is CSARGLVSSDTQYF.

Measured by frequency, this clonotype is medium-sized. The chain carries TRBV7-2 and TRBJ1-5. Germline values: CDR1 SGHTA, CDR2 FQGNSA. The CDR3 is made up of 13 amino acids. CDR3 amino acids: CASSLARDQPQHF.

By frequency, this clonotype is medium-sized. The chain employs TRBV6-5 and TRBJ2-1; TCRdb outputs TRBD1, but without DNA this stays unchecked. The CDR3 runs to 16 residues. Germline CDR1 reads MNHEY; CDR2 reads SVGAGI. CDR3 sequence: CASSLRTGVAYNEQFF.

The V gene is TRBV11-1, the J gene TRBJ2-7; TCRdb designates TRBD2, a call that cannot be tested without DNA. This CDR3 has 14 amino acids. Germline V gene lookup returns CDR1 SGHAT and CDR2 FQDESV (reference sequence). The CDR3 protein is CASSRLAGPYEQYF. Combining the CDR3 with reference TRBV11-1 and TRBJ2-7 gives the whole variable domain EAEVAQSPRYKITEKSQAVAFWCDPISGHATLYWYRQILGQGPELLVQFQDESVVDDSQLPKDRFSAERLKGVDSTLKIQPAELGDSAMYLCASSRLAGPYEQYFGPGTRLTVT.

V gene TRBV2 combines with J gene TRBJ2-4. Looked up from germline, CDR1 is SNHLY and CDR2 is FYNNEI. CDR3 size: 14 residues. The CDR3 loop reads CASSEALGFAIQYF.

This clonotype counts as medium-sized by frequency. The chain joins TRBV15 to TRBJ2-7; TCRdb designates TRBD2, a call that cannot be tested without DNA. CDR1 is LNHNV and CDR2 is YYDKDF in the germline V gene (reference sequence). There are 14 residues in the CDR3. CDR3 protein: CATRSGGPSYEQYF.

V and J are TRBV4-3 and TRBJ2-2; TCRdb calls TRBD1, which cannot be checked without DNA. CDR3 length: 16 residues. Looked up from germline, CDR1 is LGHNA and CDR2 is YSLEER. This chain's CDR3 is CASSQDRGSGAGELFF.

This clonotype is classed as medium-sized by frequency. The chain couples TRBV28 to TRBJ2-7; TCRdb selects TRBD1, and the lack of DNA leaves this call unchecked. The CDR3 runs 14 residues. The germline gives CDR1 MDHEN, CDR2 SYDVKM. The CDR3: CASSEPGQSYEQYF.

The V gene is TRBV5-1, the J gene TRBJ2-7; TCRdb designates TRBD2, a call that cannot be tested without DNA. The CDR3 sequence is 14 residues long. Germline lookup yields CDR1 SGHRS and CDR2 YFSETQ. The CDR3 is CASSFLGGNYEQYF.

The chain has TRBV6-2 or TRBV6-3 and TRBJ2-1; TCRdb's D gene call, TRBD2, goes unchecked for lack of DNA. The CDR3 spans 15 residues. Germline V lookup: CDR1 MNHEY, CDR2 SVGEGT. This CDR3 reads CASRFGTSGGNEQFF.

The chain is built from TRBV18 and TRBJ2-7; without DNA, the TCRdb call of TRBD1 cannot be checked. The germline V gene has CDR1 KGHSH and CDR2 LQKENI. CDR3 length: 15 residues. The CDR3 loop is CASSPGGALRYEQYF.

This clonotype is labeled medium-sized based on frequency. The J gene is TRBJ2-2, the V gene TRBV20-1. This CDR3 comprises 14 residues. The germline CDR1 and CDR2 sequences are DFQATT and SNEGSKA (reference sequence). This CDR3 is CSARDSVYTGELFF.